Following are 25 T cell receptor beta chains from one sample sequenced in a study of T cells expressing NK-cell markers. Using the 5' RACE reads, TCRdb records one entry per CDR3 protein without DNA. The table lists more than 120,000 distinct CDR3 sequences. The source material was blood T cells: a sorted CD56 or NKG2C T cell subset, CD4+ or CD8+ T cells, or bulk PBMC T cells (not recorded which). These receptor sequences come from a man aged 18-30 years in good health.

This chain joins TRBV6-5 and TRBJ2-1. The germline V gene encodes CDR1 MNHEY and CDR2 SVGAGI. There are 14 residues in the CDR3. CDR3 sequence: CASSYSRHYNEQFF.

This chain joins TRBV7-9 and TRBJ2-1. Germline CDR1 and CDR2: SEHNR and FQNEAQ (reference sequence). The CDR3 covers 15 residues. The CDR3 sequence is CASSLEAAWTNEQFF.

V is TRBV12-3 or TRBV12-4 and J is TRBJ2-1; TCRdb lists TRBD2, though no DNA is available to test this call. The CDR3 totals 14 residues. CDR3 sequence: CASSFIDSGIEQFF.

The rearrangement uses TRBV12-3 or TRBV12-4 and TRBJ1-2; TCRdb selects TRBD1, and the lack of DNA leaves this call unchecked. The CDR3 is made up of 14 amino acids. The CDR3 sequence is CASSETGGHYGYTF.

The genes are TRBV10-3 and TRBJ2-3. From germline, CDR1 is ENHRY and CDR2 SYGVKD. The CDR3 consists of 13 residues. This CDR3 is CAISDSLTDTQYF.

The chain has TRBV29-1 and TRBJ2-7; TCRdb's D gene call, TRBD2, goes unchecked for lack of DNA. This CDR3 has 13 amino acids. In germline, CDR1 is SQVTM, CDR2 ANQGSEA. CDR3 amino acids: CSATSGAHYEQYF.

This CDR3 is CASSKGLAGDNEQFF. The V gene is TRBV3-1, the J gene TRBJ2-1; TCRdb selects TRBD2, and the lack of DNA leaves this call unchecked. This CDR3 comprises 15 residues. The germline CDR1 and CDR2 sequences are LGHDT and YNNKEL (reference sequence).

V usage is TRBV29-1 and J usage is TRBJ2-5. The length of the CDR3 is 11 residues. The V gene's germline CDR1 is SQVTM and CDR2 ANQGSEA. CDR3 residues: CSVVGSGTQYF.

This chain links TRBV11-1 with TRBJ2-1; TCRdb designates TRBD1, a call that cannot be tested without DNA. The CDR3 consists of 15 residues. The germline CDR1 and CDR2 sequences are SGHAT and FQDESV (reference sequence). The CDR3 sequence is CASSPHPGPYNEQFF.

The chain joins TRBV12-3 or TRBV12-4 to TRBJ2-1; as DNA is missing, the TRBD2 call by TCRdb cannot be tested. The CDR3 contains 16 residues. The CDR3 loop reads CASSLKGLAGGNEQFF.

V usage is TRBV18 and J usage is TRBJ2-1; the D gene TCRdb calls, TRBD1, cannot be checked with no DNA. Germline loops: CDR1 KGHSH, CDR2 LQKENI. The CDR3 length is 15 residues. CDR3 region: CASSPGTGVNNEQFF.

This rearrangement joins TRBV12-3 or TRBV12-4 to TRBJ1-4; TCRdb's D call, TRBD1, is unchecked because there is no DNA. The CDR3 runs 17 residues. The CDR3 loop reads CASSFPGTGVTNEKLFF.

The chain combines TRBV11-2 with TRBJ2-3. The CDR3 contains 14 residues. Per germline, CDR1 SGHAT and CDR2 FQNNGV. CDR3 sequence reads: CASSLSAYTDTQYF.

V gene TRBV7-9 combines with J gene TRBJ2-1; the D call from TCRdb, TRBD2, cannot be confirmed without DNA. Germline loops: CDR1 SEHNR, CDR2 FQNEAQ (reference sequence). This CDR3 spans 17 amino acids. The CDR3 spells CASSSLGDYVGKNEQFF.

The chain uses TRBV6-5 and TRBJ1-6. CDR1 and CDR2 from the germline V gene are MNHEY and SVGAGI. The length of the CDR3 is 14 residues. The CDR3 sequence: CASNRFGFNSPLHF.

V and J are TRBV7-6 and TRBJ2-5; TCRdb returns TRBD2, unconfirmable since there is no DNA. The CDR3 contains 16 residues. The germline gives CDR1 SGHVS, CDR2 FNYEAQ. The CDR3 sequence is CASSLASASGKETQYF.

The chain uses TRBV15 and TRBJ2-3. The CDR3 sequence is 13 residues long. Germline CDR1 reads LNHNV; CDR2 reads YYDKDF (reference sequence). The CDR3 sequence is CATSREAVDTQYF.

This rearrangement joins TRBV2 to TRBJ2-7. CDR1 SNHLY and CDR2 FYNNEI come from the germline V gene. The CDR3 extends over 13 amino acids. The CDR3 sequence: CASSEGQMYEQYF.

This CDR3 is CASSPGPGDEAFF. The chain uses TRBV7-9 and TRBJ1-1. Germline V CDR1 and CDR2: SEHNR, FQNEAQ (reference sequence). The CDR3 runs 13 residues.

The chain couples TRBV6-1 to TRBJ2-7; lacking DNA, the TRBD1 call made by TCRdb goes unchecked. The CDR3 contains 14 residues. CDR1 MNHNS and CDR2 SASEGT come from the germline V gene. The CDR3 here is CASAKAGQSYEQYF.

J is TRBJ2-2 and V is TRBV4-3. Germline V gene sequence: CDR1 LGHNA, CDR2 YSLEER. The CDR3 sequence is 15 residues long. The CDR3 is CASSHGVSSTGELFF.

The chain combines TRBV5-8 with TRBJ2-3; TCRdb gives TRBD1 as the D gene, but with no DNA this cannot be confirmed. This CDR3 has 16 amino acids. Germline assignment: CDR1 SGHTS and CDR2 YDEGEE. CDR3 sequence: CASSYRQGGPTDTQYF.

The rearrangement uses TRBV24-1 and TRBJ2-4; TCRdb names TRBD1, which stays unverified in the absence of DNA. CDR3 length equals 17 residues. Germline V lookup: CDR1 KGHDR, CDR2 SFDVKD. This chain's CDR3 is CARCGTGAELAKNIQYF.

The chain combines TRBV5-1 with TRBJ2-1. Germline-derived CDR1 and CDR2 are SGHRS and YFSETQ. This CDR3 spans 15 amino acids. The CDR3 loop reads CASSFELASYNEQFF.

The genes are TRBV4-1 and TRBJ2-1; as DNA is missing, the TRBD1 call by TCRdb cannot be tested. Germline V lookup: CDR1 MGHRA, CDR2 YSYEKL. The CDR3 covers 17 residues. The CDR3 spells CASSQEPRFPVDHEQFF.